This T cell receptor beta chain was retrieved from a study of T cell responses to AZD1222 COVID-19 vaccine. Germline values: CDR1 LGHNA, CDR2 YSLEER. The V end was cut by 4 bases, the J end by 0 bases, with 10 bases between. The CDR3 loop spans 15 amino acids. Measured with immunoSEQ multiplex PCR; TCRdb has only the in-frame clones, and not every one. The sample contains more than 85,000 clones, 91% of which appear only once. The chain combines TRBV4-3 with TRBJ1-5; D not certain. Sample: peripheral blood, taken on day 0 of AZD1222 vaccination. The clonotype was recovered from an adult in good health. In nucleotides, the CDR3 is TGCGCCAGCAGCCCAGGACGCTATAGCAATCAGCCCCAGCATTTT. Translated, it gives CASSPGRYSNQPQHF.